Presented here are 20 T cell receptor beta chains from one specimen sequenced in a study of blood T cell repertoires in COVID-19 (dated by TCRdb to about 2020). Libraries were prepared through the immunoSEQ multiplex PCR assay. Sourced from immuneACCESS, this table was stored by TCRdb with only in-frame sequences that have V and J called. A share of the clones is absent; for the studies checked, an unresolved V gene accounts for under half, and the remainder has no known explanation. For this sample the table gives roughly 26,000 clones, of which around 67% were detected only once. The ten top clones hold 7.3% of the sample. Sequencing was performed on peripheral blood. The receptors here all came from a man aged 55 to 70 with active or convalescent COVID-19.

The chain couples TRBV18 to TRBJ1-6; the match to TRBD1 covers 12 bases. V lost 3 bases and J lost 9; bases outside the gene matches: 6. This CDR3 spans 16 amino acids. Germline V CDR1 and CDR2: KGHSH, LQKENI. The CDR3 bases are TGTGCCAGCTCACCCGGGACAGGGGGCAGGGGTTCACCCCTCCACTTT. Residues: CASSPGTGGRGSPLHF.

The CDR3 nucleotides are TGTGCCAGCTCACCACTAGCGGGAAATTACGAGCAGTACTTC. It translates to CASSPLAGNYEQYF. The chain is built from TRBV18 and TRBJ2-7, with 8 bases fitting TRBD2. This CDR3 comprises 14 residues. CDR1 is KGHSH, CDR2 LQKENI, per germline. Trimming removed 1 base from V and 4 bases from J; junction bases left unmatched: 3.

The chain combines TRBV11-2 with TRBJ1-2; no reliable D call. CDR1 is SGHAT, CDR2 FQNNGV, per germline. The V end was cut by 3 bases, the J end by 0 bases, with 5 bases between. The CDR3 sequence is 13 residues long. CDR3 sequence: CASSLGSNYGYTF. In DNA, the CDR3 is TGTGCCAGCAGCTTGGGCTCTAACTATGGCTACACCTTC.

The chain links TRBV29-1 to TRBJ2-1; a possible D gene is TRBD1 (7 bases). Germline CDR1 SQVTM, CDR2 ANQGSEA. CDR3 length: 15 residues. V lost 4 bases, J lost 8 bases, and 21 bases lay in between. The CDR3 loop reads CSVGGMAGGGDEQFF. CDR3 in DNA: TGCAGCGTTGGAGGAATGGCAGGGGGAGGCGATGAGCAGTTCTTC.

In its sample, this clone was seen a few times. The genes are TRBV7-5 and TRBJ1-4; the D call of TRBD1 is as the table states it, not checked on the DNA. TRBV7-5 is reported as a pseudogene. The CDR3 extends over 16 amino acids. The CDR3 loop reads CARSSSTRGKEEKLFF. CDR3 DNA sequence: TGTGCCAGAAGCTCCTCAACCAGGGGGAAGGAGGAAAAACTGTTTTTT.

The V gene is TRBV9, the J gene TRBJ1-1; D gene ambiguous. Germline CDR1 SGDLS, CDR2 YYNGEE. V lost 3 bases and J lost 1, with 7 bases in between. The CDR3 contains 13 residues. Here the CDR3 reads CASSGTKNTEAFF. CDR3 DNA: TGTGCCAGCAGCGGAACAAAGAACACTGAAGCTTTCTTT.

There are a few counts of this clone. The V gene is TRBV7-3, the J gene TRBJ2-1; D not certain. The germline CDR1 and CDR2 sequences are SGHTA and FQGTGA. Trimming pared 0 bases from V and 2 bases from J, leaving 5 bases between. The CDR3 runs 14 residues. The CDR3 bases are TGTGCCAGCAGCTTAACGGCACCCTACAATGAGCAGTTCTTC. This sequence encodes CASSLTAPYNEQFF.

This clone was counted between two and nine times. This chain joins TRBV2 and TRBJ1-1; 9 bases map to TRBD1. Germline CDR1 is SNHLY and CDR2 is FYNNEI. The CDR3 loop spans 14 amino acids. The ends lost 6 bases at V and 4 bases at J; junction bases unmatched: 6. CDR3 nucleotides: TGTGCCAGCAGGGCCGGGACAGGGACCACTGAAGCTTTCTTT. Amino acid sequence: CASRAGTGTTEAFF.

This clone has only a few counts. The J gene is TRBJ2-7, the V gene TRBV3-1 (or the pseudogene TRBV3-2); 7 nucleotides line up with TRBD1. Germline assignment: CDR1 LGHDT and CDR2 YNNKEL (reference sequence). The trim removed 5 bases at V and 4 bases at J, leaving 8 bases unmatched. This CDR3 is built from 14 residues. CDR3 sequence (DNA): TGTGCCAGCAGCTACCCAGGACAGGTATACGAGCAGTACTTC. This translates into CASSYPGQVYEQYF.

The V call is TRBV9, the J call TRBJ2-3; TRBD2 aligns across 15 bases. With V trimmed by 3 bases and J by 8 bases, 22 bases remained unmatched. The CDR3 has 21 residues. From germline, CDR1 is SGDLS and CDR2 YYNGEE. This CDR3 reads CASSGLHRTSGRAIADGTQYF. The CDR3 coding sequence is TGTGCCAGCAGCGGACTTCATAGGACTAGCGGGAGGGCCATCGCGGACGGTACGCAGTATTTT.

The genes are TRBV9 and TRBJ2-2, with D possibly matching TRBD1 (6 bases). CDR3 length equals 17 residues. Germline values: CDR1 SGDLS, CDR2 YYNGEE. Deletions cut 4 bases from V and 0 bases from J, with 16 bases between. The CDR3, as DNA: TGTGCCAGCAGCACCCGCCCGACAGGATCGAACACCGGGGAGCTGTTTTTT. Protein sequence: CASSTRPTGSNTGELFF.

This clone was found a few times. J is TRBJ1-5 and V is TRBV27, with 8 bases aligning to TRBD1. The trim removed 5 bases at V and 3 bases at J, leaving 6 bases unmatched. This CDR3 region has 15 residues. CDR1 is MNHEY and CDR2 is SMNVEV in the germline V gene (reference sequence). The DNA of the CDR3 is TGTGCCAGCAGTGTAGGACAGGGACCCAATCAGCCCCAGCATTTT. Translating gives CASSVGQGPNQPQHF.

The chain joins TRBV20-1 to TRBJ2-7; 10 bases are a match to TRBD1. Trimming at V came to 3 bases and at J to 2 bases, leaving 7 bases not matched to a gene. Germline V gene data show CDR1 as DFQATT and CDR2 as SNEGSKA (reference sequence). The CDR3 is 15 residues long. The CDR3, as DNA: TGCAGTGCTAGTGTAGCGGGGACAGGGGCCTACGAGCAGTACTTC. This encodes CSASVAGTGAYEQYF.

V is TRBV25-1 and J is TRBJ1-1; weak D call: TRBD1 (5 bases). V lost 6 bases to trimming and J lost 3 bases, with 14 bases between them. Germline CDR1 and CDR2: MGHDK and SYGVNS. CDR3 length: 14 residues. CDR3 region: CASSGIQGYTEAFF. As DNA, the CDR3 is TGTGCCAGCAGCGGAATTCAGGGTTACACTGAAGCTTTCTTT.

CDR3 protein: CASSFGNTEAFF. DNA for the CDR3: TGTGCCAGCAGTTTCGGTAACACTGAAGCTTTCTTT. This rearrangement joins TRBV12-3 or TRBV12-4 to TRBJ1-1, with D uncertain. The CDR3 is 12 residues long. V lost 3 bases and J 2 bases, leaving 4 bases between the germline ends.

The V gene is TRBV30, the J gene TRBJ1-2, with D maybe TRBD1 (5 bases). The CDR3 spans 14 residues. Germline V CDR1 and CDR2: GTSNPN, SVGIG (reference sequence). Trimming took off 3 bases at V and 5 bases at J, with 16 bases between the two ends. CDR3 in DNA: TGTGCCTGGAGGCCCAAAACAGGATATTATGGCTACACCTTC. It codes for CAWRPKTGYYGYTF.

As for this clone: The sample holds other DNA sequences that translate to the same CDR3. The rearrangement joins TRBV12-3 or TRBV12-4 to TRBJ2-5, with D possibly TRBD2 on 6 matching bases. CDR3 length equals 13 residues. Between the trimmed V and J ends, which lost 3 bases and 5 bases, there was a span of 10 bases. The CDR3 nucleotides are TGTGCCAGCAGTTTGTCGGGGGTGGAGACCCAGTACTTC. Translated, it gives CASSLSGVETQYF.

This clone was counted only a few times. V and J are TRBV5-1 and TRBJ1-2, with a weak D call TRBD1 (5 bases). CDR3 length: 14 residues. V was pared by 0 bases and J by 6 bases, with 12 bases between. Germline V gene data show CDR1 as SGHRS and CDR2 as YFSETQ. The CDR3 nucleotides are TGCGCCAGCAGCTTGGATGCAGGGAAGGATGGCTACACCTTC. This sequence encodes CASSLDAGKDGYTF.

J is TRBJ1-4 and V is TRBV2; 9 positions agree with TRBD1. CDR1 is SNHLY and CDR2 is FYNNEI in the germline V gene. V was pared by 2 bases and J by 7 bases, with 11 bases of the junction left unmatched. There are 17 residues in the CDR3. Written as DNA, the CDR3 is TGTGCCAGCAGTGAAAGGGGATTCGGGACAGGGCCTGAAAAACTGTTTTTT. It specifies CASSERGFGTGPEKLFF.

V and J are TRBV9 and TRBJ1-2; D possibly corresponds to TRBD1 (6 bases). The CDR3 has 17 residues. Per germline, CDR1 SGDLS and CDR2 YYNGEE. Trimming took off 0 bases at V and 0 bases at J, with 15 bases between the two ends. The CDR3 region has the DNA TGTGCCAGCAGCGTAGGAGGACAGCTTAAACCTAACTATGGCTACACCTTC. This gives the protein CASSVGGQLKPNYGYTF.